This entry concerns a single T cell receptor beta chain. The sample comes from a study of shared clonotypes between healthy human individuals. V lost 3 bases, J lost 5 bases, and 14 bases lay in between. The germline gives CDR1 MNHEY, CDR2 SVGAGI. This CDR3 region has 15 residues. The table came from immunoSEQ multiplex PCR; TCRdb's copy has only in-frame clones and leaves some out. The table has millions of clones, approximately 95% seen once; the top ten hold about 0.13%. Donors had no recently reported acute infections or vaccinations and were HIV-negative. Researchers partitioned CD4+ cells into CD45RA+ naive and CD45RA-negative memory subsets.

Material for sequencing was naive CD4+ T cells sorted from blood. Subset in this sample: CD45RA+ positively selected. This TCR was sampled from a man younger than 35 in good health. The chain employs TRBV6-5 and TRBJ2-1; D remains unclear. The CDR3 loop reads CASSYIMGYNNEQFF. CDR3 sequence (DNA): TGTGCCAGCAGTTATATAATGGGTTATAACAATGAGCAGTTCTTC.